One TCR beta chain is described in this entry. The clone's antigen remains unknown. No qualities accompany the bases; no much larger clone lies one base away. Participants in the prospective study were aged about 18 to 89 years, lived in 20 to 25 United States geographic areas, and enrolled through a virtual design. To assign participants to cohorts, the prospective study relied on clinical history that participants themselves reported in a screening survey and a study questionnaire. For ImmuneRACE Cohort 3, a participant was defined as recovered based on two consecutive negative NP/OP PCR tests, clearance by a healthcare professional, or resolution of symptoms. In the prospective study, mobile phlebotomists collected whole blood, serum and a nasopharyngeal or oropharyngeal swab from each participant. Participants in the prospective study had the option to provide additional blood draws and questionnaires over an approximately 2-month period. Before DNA extraction, blood samples from the prospective study were shipped at room temperature or frozen.

The data derive from a study of blood T cell repertoires in COVID-19 (dated by TCRdb to the early 2020s). About the investigation overall: The collaborator samples originated in the United States, Italy and Spain and spanned the acute and convalescent phases of COVID-19. The prospective study material was composed of cDNA or gDNA derived from T cells, B-cell-depleted T cells, or PBMCs. The dataset comprised deeply sampled blood TCRbeta repertoires from subjects exposed to, actively infected with, or recovered from COVID-19. The repertoires were released in a freely available public database intended as a resource for research on the immune response to SARS-CoV-2. The samples were drawn from the first 160 participants of the ongoing ImmuneRACE study and from 950 to 1,500 subjects provided by 6 global collaborators. Nearly every sample came with metadata listing a de-identified subject ID, COVID-19 status, age in years and sex. Where available, HLA class I and class II types were taken from metadata supplied by the sample provider and were not determined by assay-based typing.

On the study overall, not on this receptor specifically: Clinical and demographic metadata were provided uncurated, with the amount varying by source and participant.

TCRbeta CDR3 regions were amplified from genomic DNA by means of the immunoSEQ Assay, a bias-controlled multiplex PCR. Turning to the authors' computational methods: Within the assay, amplification of reference gene primers was used to estimate how many nucleated cells each sample contained. To quantify the absolute abundance of each unique TCRbeta CDR3 rearrangement, sequence reads were collapsed and filtered. For each sample, productive Simpson clonality was calculated as the square root of Simpson's diversity index across productive rearrangements. The table was pulled from immuneACCESS by TCRdb, which kept in-frame rearrangements only. Such tables lose some clones; where checked, under half of the loss comes from unresolved V genes, and the rest has no known cause. The V and J calls and the clone size are those of that table, but D and trimming were determined from the DNA. This sample gives roughly 400,000 clones in total; 90% of them show up just once. Approximately 0.55% of the sample is in the top ten clones.

The sequence derives from a man aged 18 to 30 who had recovered from COVID-19. Sequencing used PBMCs or T cells enriched from blood (not recorded which).

The DNA is TGTGCCAGCAGCGAGGGACTAGCGGGGGCGGCGTTCTACTTC. It specifies CASSEGLAGAAFYF. This receptor chain uses TRBV6-5 and TRBJ2-7; the central 14 bases match TRBD2. From cysteine to phenylalanine, the CDR3 is 14 amino acids long. CDR3 DNA is the only sequence kept; it has 42 bases, read in frame from the first base. CDR1 and CDR2, per the germline V gene, are MNHEY and SVGAGI. Here V drops 6 bases and J drops 13 bases, and the junction holds 11 bases not matched to any gene.